The present T cell receptor (beta chain) was sequenced within a study of blood T cell repertoires in COVID-19. Overall study: From the United States, Italy and Spain came samples of acute and convalescent COVID-19. T cells, B-cell-depleted T cells, or PBMCs supplied cDNA or gDNA.

In the study's own analysis: Amplification of reference gene primers provided the estimated nucleated cell counts. TCRdb keeps only in-frame clones here, not all; method: immunoSEQ multiplex PCR. V, J and clone size derive from that table, while D and trimming were established from the DNA sequence. The table includes some 250,000 clones, less than 90% detected once. The origin of this receptor is a man between 60 and 75 years old with acute or convalescent COVID-19. Sample: peripheral blood.

CDR3 sequence reads: CASSWGTGRGNTIYF. CDR3 coding DNA: TGTGCCAGCAGCTGGGGGACAGGGAGAGGAAACACCATATATTTT. The V and J genes are TRBV7-9 and TRBJ1-3; 9 bases line up with TRBD1. Trimming took 4 bases from V and 4 from J; bases not matched to a gene: 5. Germline-derived CDR1 and CDR2 are SEHNR and FQNEAQ (reference sequence). The CDR3 has 15 amino acids.